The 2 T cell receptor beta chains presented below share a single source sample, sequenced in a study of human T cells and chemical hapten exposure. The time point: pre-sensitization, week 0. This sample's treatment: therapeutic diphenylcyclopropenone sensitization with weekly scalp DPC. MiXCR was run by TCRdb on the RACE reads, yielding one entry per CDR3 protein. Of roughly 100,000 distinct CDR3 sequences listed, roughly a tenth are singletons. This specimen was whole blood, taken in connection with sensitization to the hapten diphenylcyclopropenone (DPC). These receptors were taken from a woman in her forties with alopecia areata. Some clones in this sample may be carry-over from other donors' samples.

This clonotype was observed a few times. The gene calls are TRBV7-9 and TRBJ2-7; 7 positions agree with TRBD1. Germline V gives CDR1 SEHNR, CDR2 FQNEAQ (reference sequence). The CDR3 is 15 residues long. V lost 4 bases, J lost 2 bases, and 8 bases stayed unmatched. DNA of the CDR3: TGTGCCAGCAGCTCCGGGACAGCAGATACCTACGAGCAGTACTTC. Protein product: CASSSGTADTYEQYF.

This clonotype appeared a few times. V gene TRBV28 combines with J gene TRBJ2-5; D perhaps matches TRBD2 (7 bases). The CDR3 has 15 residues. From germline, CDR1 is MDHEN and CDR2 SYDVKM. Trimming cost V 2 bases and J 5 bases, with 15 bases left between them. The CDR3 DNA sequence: TGTGCCAGCAGTTTAAGGGGGGGGCTGAGGGAGACCCAGTACTTC. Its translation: CASSLRGGLRETQYF.